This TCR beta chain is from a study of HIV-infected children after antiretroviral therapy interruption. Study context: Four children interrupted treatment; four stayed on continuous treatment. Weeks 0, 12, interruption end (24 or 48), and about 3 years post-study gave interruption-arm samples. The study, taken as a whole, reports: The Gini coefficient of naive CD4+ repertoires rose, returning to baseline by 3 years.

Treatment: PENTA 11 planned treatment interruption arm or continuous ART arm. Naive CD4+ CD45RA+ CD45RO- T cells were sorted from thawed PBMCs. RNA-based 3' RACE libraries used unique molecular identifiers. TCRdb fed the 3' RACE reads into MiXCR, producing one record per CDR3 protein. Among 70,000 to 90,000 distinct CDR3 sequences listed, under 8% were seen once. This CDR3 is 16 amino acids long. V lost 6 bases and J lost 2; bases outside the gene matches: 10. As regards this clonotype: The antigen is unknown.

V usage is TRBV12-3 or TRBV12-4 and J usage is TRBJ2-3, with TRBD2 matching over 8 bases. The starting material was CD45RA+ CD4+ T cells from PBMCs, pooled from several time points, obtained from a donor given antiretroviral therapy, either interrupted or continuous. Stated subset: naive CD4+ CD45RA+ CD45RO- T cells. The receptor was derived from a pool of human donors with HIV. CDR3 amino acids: CASRIARGAFTDTQYF. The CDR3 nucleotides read TGTGCCAGCAGGATAGCGCGGGGGGCCTTCACAGATACGCAGTATTTT.